Each of the 25 T cell receptor beta chains below was sequenced from the same sample in a study of T cell responses to AZD1222 COVID-19 vaccine. TCRdb keeps only in-frame clones here, not all; method: immunoSEQ multiplex PCR. The table shows 150,000 to 200,000 clones, with approximately 86% occurring only once. Sequenced here: peripheral blood, sampled 28 days after the second AZD1222 dose. The receptors were sampled from an adult who received the AZD1222 COVID-19 vaccine.

This clone was seen just once. V is TRBV5-6 and J is TRBJ1-1; D gene ambiguous. This CDR3 is 13 amino acids long. Germline V gene data show CDR1 as SGHDT and CDR2 as YYEEEE. V was shortened by 1 base and J by 1 base, with 5 bases between the two germline ends. CDR3 DNA sequence: TGTGCCAGCAGCTTGAGGAGGAACACTGAAGCTTTCTTT. Amino acid sequence: CASSLRRNTEAFF.

The count of this clone is one. This chain links TRBV13 with TRBJ1-3, with D possibly TRBD1 on 5 matching bases. Looked up from germline, CDR1 is PRHDT and CDR2 is FYEKMQ (reference sequence). V was cut by 4 bases and J by 2 bases, with 9 bases left in between. This CDR3 spans 14 amino acids. The CDR3 nucleotides read TGTGCCAGCAGCTATAGGGGAGCTGGAAACACCATATATTTT. Its translation: CASSYRGAGNTIYF.

About this clone: In the same sample, other DNA sequences code for this CDR3. J is TRBJ2-5 and V is TRBV9; possible D gene TRBD1, 7 bases. Per the germline V gene, CDR1 is SGDLS and CDR2 is YYNGEE. Trimming stripped 5 bases from V and 1 base from J, with 12 bases between. CDR3 length: 14 amino acids. Here the CDR3 DNA reads TGTGCCAGCAGTCGACAGGGACTCCAAGAGACCCAGTACTTC. Translated: CASSRQGLQETQYF.

The chain couples TRBV23-1 to TRBJ1-5, with TRBD1 identical over 7 bases. TRBV23-1 is an ORF, and what it does is uncertain. Germline trimming cut 9 bases from V and 5 bases from J; bases unmatched to any gene: 10. This CDR3 contains 14 residues. This chain's CDR3 is CASRTGEEDQPQHF. The CDR3 nucleotides read TGCGCCAGTCGTACAGGGGAAGAGGATCAGCCCCAGCATTTT.

In this sample, this clone turned up once. J is TRBJ1-2 and V is TRBV3-1 (or the pseudogene TRBV3-2); D is unclear. Germline CDR1 reads LGHDT; CDR2 reads YNNKEL (reference sequence). Trimming removed 1 base at V and 7 bases at J, with 7 bases between. The CDR3 runs to 12 residues. The CDR3 nucleotides read TGTGCCAGCAGCCAAGCGGATTCTGGCTACACCTTC. This sequence encodes CASSQADSGYTF.

V usage is TRBV6-5 and J usage is TRBJ1-2; no firm D call. This CDR3 comprises 15 residues. CDR1 and CDR2 (germline): MNHEY, SVGAGI. V was cut by 6 bases and J by 0 bases, with 14 bases left in between. The CDR3, as DNA: TGTGCCAGCAGCCGTACGGGGAATTCTAACTATGGCTACACCTTC. It yields the protein CASSRTGNSNYGYTF.

The rearrangement links TRBV19 to TRBJ1-1, with a possible D match to TRBD1 (5 bases). The CDR3 totals 13 residues. CDR1 and CDR2 from the germline V gene are LNHDA and SQIVND (reference sequence). V was cut by 7 bases and J by 5 bases, with 14 bases left in between. CDR3 coding DNA: TGTGCCAGTAAGTCTCAGGGAGGGACTGAAGCTTTCTTT. Amino acids: CASKSQGGTEAFF.

The CDR3 DNA sequence: TGTGCCAGCAGTGTTCAGACCAATCAGCCCCAGCATTTT. Its protein product is CASSVQTNQPQHF. V and J are TRBV27 and TRBJ1-5; D unresolved. The CDR3 is 13 residues long. The V end was cut by 5 bases, the J end by 3 bases, with 8 bases between. Germline CDR1 is MNHEY and CDR2 is SMNVEV (reference sequence).

The rearrangement uses TRBV29-1 and TRBJ1-6; D is unclear. CDR1 SQVTM and CDR2 ANQGSEA come from the germline V gene. This CDR3 has 13 amino acids. The germline V and J ends were trimmed by 6 bases and 7 bases, with 13 bases remaining between them. The CDR3 sequence: CSVSDVGNSPLHF. CDR3 sequence (DNA): TGCAGCGTGTCGGATGTCGGGAATTCACCCCTCCACTTT. The variable domain in full, with the rest retrieved from reference TRBV29-1 and TRBJ1-6, is SAVISQKPSRDICQRGTSLTIQCQVDSQVTMMFWYRQQPGQSLTLIATANQGSEATYESGFVIDKFPISRPNLTFSTLTVSNMSPEDSSIYLCSVSDVGNSPLHFGNGTRLTVT.

This chain joins TRBV27 and TRBJ1-5; 7 bases are a match to TRBD1. The ends lost 6 bases at V and 6 bases at J; junction bases unmatched: 11. This CDR3 is built from 15 residues. From germline, CDR1 is MNHEY and CDR2 SMNVEV (reference sequence). The CDR3, as DNA: TGTGCCAGCAGCCAAAACAGGGGCCTGGTTCAGCCCCAGCATTTT. It yields the protein CASSQNRGLVQPQHF.

This chain links TRBV21-1 with TRBJ1-5; the table's D call of TRBD1 was not tested on the DNA. TRBV21-1 is recorded as a pseudogene. The CDR3 has 15 amino acids. CDR3 DNA sequence: TGTGCCAGCAGCAAAGTGCCAGGGGACGGGCAGCCCCAGCATTTT. Translated: CASSKVPGDGQPQHF.

This chain's CDR3 is CASSPRTGPGRNTEAFF. CDR3 nucleotides: TGTGCCAGCTCACCACGGACAGGGCCAGGGCGTAACACTGAAGCTTTCTTT. The chain carries TRBV18 and TRBJ1-1; 8 bases are shared with TRBD1. In germline, CDR1 is KGHSH, CDR2 LQKENI. This CDR3 contains 17 residues. J was trimmed by 2 bases and V by 1 base; bases with no gene match: 9.

This sequence joins TRBV5-8 and TRBJ2-3; 7 bases are shared with TRBD1. Germline-derived CDR1 and CDR2 are SGHTS and YDEGEE. Trimming removed 4 bases from V and 8 bases from J; junction bases left unmatched: 10. The CDR3 covers 14 residues. This chain's CDR3 is CASSPTGPTITQYF. CDR3 nucleotides: TGTGCCAGCAGCCCGACAGGGCCCACCATTACGCAGTATTTT. The whole variable domain, remainder taken from reference TRBV5-8 and TRBJ2-3, is EAGVTQSPTHLIKTRGQQATLRCSPISGHTSVYWYQQALGLGLQFLLWYDEGEERNRGNFPPRFSGRQFPNYSSELNVNALELEDSALYLCASSPTGPTITQYFGPGTRLTVL.

About this clone: Sequence at one end of the junction differs from germline and may be a read error. The V gene is TRBV5-4, the J gene TRBJ1-5; D ambiguous. Germline V gene data show CDR1 as SGHNT and CDR2 as YYREEE (reference sequence). The CDR3 loop spans 13 amino acids. Written as DNA, the CDR3 is TGTGCCAGCAGTTTGGACCGAGTTCAGCCCCAGCATTTT. Residues: CASSLDRVQPQHF.

V gene TRBV7-2 combines with J gene TRBJ1-6; D not certain. CDR3 length: 14 residues. CDR1 and CDR2 (germline): SGHTA, FQGNSA. V was cut by 5 bases and J by 6 bases, with 11 bases left in between. The CDR3 DNA sequence: TGTGCCAGCAGCCCGATTAATGGTAATTCACCCCTCCACTTT. This sequence encodes CASSPINGNSPLHF.

The chain is built from TRBV7-9 and TRBJ1-5; 10 nucleotides line up with TRBD1. The germline gives CDR1 SEHNR, CDR2 FQNEAQ (reference sequence). V was clipped by 3 bases and J by 2 bases; unmatched bases: 4. This CDR3 comprises 16 residues. The CDR3 bases are TGTGCCAGCAGCTTCGGGGGGACAGGGGGCAATCAGCCCCAGCATTTT. This gives the protein CASSFGGTGGNQPQHF.

The rearrangement links TRBV29-1 to TRBJ2-3, with 15 bases identical to TRBD2. This CDR3 is built from 16 residues. The germline V gene encodes CDR1 SQVTM and CDR2 ANQGSEA. The junction had 4 bases not matched to a gene; V was cut back by 2 bases and J by 4 bases. The CDR3 sequence is CSVEWTSGGAPDTQYF. CDR3 DNA: TGCAGCGTTGAATGGACTAGCGGGGGGGCCCCAGATACGCAGTATTTT.

This clone is a singleton in its sample. V is TRBV6-4 and J is TRBJ2-3, with 9 bases that match TRBD1. V dropped 4 bases and J dropped 1; count of bases not matched to a gene: 0. This CDR3 spans 14 amino acids. Germline CDR1 is MRHNA and CDR2 is SNTAGT. CDR3 bases: TGTGCCAGCAGTGGGACAGGGGGCACAGATACGCAGTATTTT. Protein: CASSGTGGTDTQYF.

V usage is TRBV7-2 and J usage is TRBJ1-1; D is uncertain. Trimming removed 3 bases at V and 4 bases at J, with 21 bases between. The V gene's germline CDR1 is SGHTA and CDR2 FQGNSA. The CDR3 loop spans 17 amino acids. CDR3 in amino acids: CASSFLVRVEKGTEAFF. Here the CDR3 DNA reads TGTGCCAGCAGCTTTTTAGTACGGGTGGAGAAGGGCACTGAAGCTTTCTTT.

V is TRBV5-4 and J is TRBJ2-7; D possibly corresponds to TRBD2 (5 bases). The CDR3 length is 16 residues. The ends were cut back, 0 bases at V and 2 bases at J, with 15 bases in the middle. Germline V gene data show CDR1 as SGHNT and CDR2 as YYREEE (reference sequence). CDR3 nucleotide sequence: TGTGCCAGCAGCTTGGGTGCAGGAGGTTCCACCTACGAGCAGTACTTC. It is translated as CASSLGAGGSTYEQYF.

The table lists this clone with a few counts. This sample includes further DNA sequences coding for the same CDR3. The V call is TRBV5-1, the J call TRBJ2-3; 7 bases agree with TRBD1. Germline lookup yields CDR1 SGHRS and CDR2 YFSETQ. The CDR3 sequence is 15 residues long. Unmatched junction bases numbered 5, after V lost 4 bases and J lost 0 bases. The chain's CDR3 is CASSLDRPSTDTQYF. The CDR3 DNA sequence: TGCGCCAGCAGCCTGGACAGGCCCAGCACAGATACGCAGTATTTT.

The chain combines TRBV10-3 with TRBJ1-1; D perhaps matches TRBD1 (5 bases). V was clipped by 6 bases and J by 1 base, with 15 bases between them. The CDR3 loop spans 15 amino acids. CDR1 is ENHRY, CDR2 SYGVKD, per germline. CDR3 sequence reads: CAIRAIGQRNTEAFF. The CDR3 DNA follows: TGTGCCATCAGGGCGATTGGACAACGGAACACTGAAGCTTTCTTT.

This clone has only a few counts. The chain carries TRBV20-1 and TRBJ2-3; D is perhaps TRBD2 (5 bases). The germline V and J ends were trimmed by 0 bases and 10 bases, with 8 bases remaining between them. The CDR3 runs to 11 residues. From germline, CDR1 is DFQATT and CDR2 SNEGSKA (reference sequence). CDR3 bases: TGCAGTGCTAGAGATGGGCGGGCGCAGTATTTT. As protein: CSARDGRAQYF.

The chain links TRBV29-1 to TRBJ1-1; D ambiguous. This CDR3 contains 12 residues. V was trimmed by 5 bases and J by 1 base, leaving 8 bases between them. Germline values: CDR1 SQVTM, CDR2 ANQGSEA. CDR3 nucleotides: TGCAGCGTTAGGGCAGCGAACACTGAAGCTTTCTTT. Protein product: CSVRAANTEAFF.

The rearrangement links TRBV5-1 to TRBJ2-5, with D perhaps given as TRBD1 or TRBD2 (5 bases each). This CDR3 region has 13 residues. V shed 0 bases and J shed 4 bases, with 7 bases lying between them. Germline CDR1 is SGHRS and CDR2 is YFSETQ. CDR3 bases: TGCGCCAGCAGCTTGGGGGACGCAGAGACCCAGTACTTC. Amino acids: CASSLGDAETQYF.